Each of the 26 T cell receptor beta chains below was sequenced from the same sample in a study of blood T cell repertoires in COVID-19. The data were produced by immunoSEQ multiplex PCR, yet TCRdb's version contains in-frame clones alone and is incomplete. The sample consists of 250,000 to 300,000 clones, 86% of them appearing once. Sequenced input: peripheral blood. Receptors were obtained from a man aged 18 to 29 with active or convalescent COVID-19.

V usage is TRBV27 and J usage is TRBJ2-1, with TRBD1 matching 8 bases. Per germline, CDR1 MNHEY and CDR2 SMNVEV (reference sequence). Losses at the gene ends were 6 bases for V and 6 bases for J; bases not matched to a gene: 10. CDR3 length: 15 residues. CDR3 sequence reads: CASRISGTGSNEQFF. In DNA, the CDR3 is TGTGCCAGCAGGATCTCCGGGACAGGATCCAATGAGCAGTTCTTC.

V and J are TRBV18 and TRBJ2-7, with TRBD1 identical over 7 bases. CDR3 size: 15 residues. J was trimmed by 2 bases and V by 3 bases; bases with no gene match: 7. Germline-derived CDR1 and CDR2 are KGHSH and LQKENI. CDR3 DNA sequence: TGTGCCAGCTCACCGAGAGGGGGCTCCCCCTACGAGCAGTACTTC. Its translation: CASSPRGGSPYEQYF. The whole variable domain, filled in from reference TRBV18 and TRBJ2-7, reads NAGVMQNPRHLVRRRGQEARLRCSPMKGHSHVYWYRQLPEEGLKFMVYLQKENIIDESGMPKERFSAEFPKEGPSILRIQQVVRGDSAAYFCASSPRGGSPYEQYFGPGTRLTVT.

The chain carries TRBV6-5 and TRBJ1-4; 8 bases align to TRBD1. V gave up 4 bases and J gave up 4 bases; unmatched junction bases: 5. Germline assignment: CDR1 MNHEY and CDR2 SVGAGI. The CDR3 length is 15 residues. For the CDR3, the DNA is TGTGCCAGCAGTTTGATCACAGGGGGTAATGAAAAACTGTTTTTT. The encoded protein is CASSLITGGNEKLFF.

The chain couples TRBV6-5 to TRBJ1-3; TRBD1 matches 8 bases. Germline V gives CDR1 MNHEY, CDR2 SVGAGI. The CDR3 has 14 amino acids. The V and J ends lost 8 bases and 0 bases, in that order; junction bases with no gene match: 3. As DNA, the CDR3 is TGTGCCAGCGACAGGGGTCACTCTGGAAACACCATATATTTT. It codes for CASDRGHSGNTIYF.

The rearrangement joins TRBV5-1 to TRBJ2-1; the D gene is possibly TRBD2 (6 bases). Germline CDR1 and CDR2: SGHRS and YFSETQ. The CDR3 totals 13 residues. With 2 bases removed from V and 9 bases from J, the gap between germline ends came to 12 bases. The CDR3 DNA is TGCGCCAGCAGCTTCCAATCTAGCGTTGAGCAGTTCTTC. As protein: CASSFQSSVEQFF.

This clone was seen just once. The CDR3 protein is CATSDSSGTREETQYF. In DNA form, the CDR3 reads TGTGCCACCAGTGATTCTTCCGGGACTAGAGAAGAGACCCAGTACTTC. The chain uses TRBV24-1 and TRBJ2-5; 8 bases map to TRBD2. Germline assignment: CDR1 KGHDR and CDR2 SFDVKD. The CDR3 is 16 residues long. V lost 2 bases, J lost 3 bases, and 7 bases stayed unmatched.

The CDR3 spells CASSHPRETQYF. DNA of the CDR3: TGTGCCAGCAGCCACCCCAGGGAGACCCAGTACTTC. The chain couples TRBV3-1 (or the pseudogene TRBV3-2) to TRBJ2-5; the D is unclear. Trimming removed 3 bases from V and 5 bases from J, with 7 bases in between. Germline V gene lookup returns CDR1 LGHDT and CDR2 YNNKEL (reference sequence). The CDR3 has 12 residues.

The chain combines TRBV13 with TRBJ2-3; 9 positions match TRBD2. This CDR3 has 16 residues. J was trimmed by 1 base and V by 2 bases; bases with no gene match: 4. Germline V lookup: CDR1 PRHDT, CDR2 FYEKMQ (reference sequence). CDR3 bases: TGTGCCAGCAGCTTAAGGCGGGAGGGCCGCACAGATACGCAGTATTTT. Translation: CASSLRREGRTDTQYF.

The chain uses TRBV5-1 and TRBJ2-7; 7 nucleotides line up with TRBD1. Germline CDR1 reads SGHRS; CDR2 reads YFSETQ. With V trimmed by 3 bases and J by 5 bases, 14 bases remained unmatched. This CDR3 has 16 residues. The CDR3 bases are TGCGCCAGCAGCTCCACCAACGGACAGGTTGGGGACGAGCAGTACTTC. This translates into CASSSTNGQVGDEQYF.

This clone was detected only a few times. J is TRBJ1-5 and V is TRBV19, with TRBD1 as a possible D gene (6 bases). V dropped 5 bases and J dropped 0 bases, with 11 bases sitting between them. This CDR3 spans 15 amino acids. The V gene's germline CDR1 is LNHDA and CDR2 SQIVND (reference sequence). The CDR3 reads CASSLDSYSNQPQHF. The CDR3, as DNA: TGTGCCAGTAGTTTGGACAGTTATAGCAATCAGCCCCAGCATTTT.

The chain recombines TRBV10-2 with TRBJ2-3, with 9 positions matching TRBD1. The V segment lost 3 bases and the J segment 8 bases; nucleotides outside the gene matches: 3. The CDR3 sequence is 13 residues long. From germline, CDR1 is WSHSY and CDR2 SAAADI. CDR3 coding DNA: TGCGCCAGCAGTGAAACAGGGGGCCGTACGCAGTATTTT. Translating it yields CASSETGGRTQYF.

The V gene is TRBV4-1, the J gene TRBJ1-2; 9 bases are a match to TRBD1. The CDR3 loop spans 14 amino acids. The germline gives CDR1 MGHRA, CDR2 YSYEKL. J gave up 3 bases and V 3 bases, and 2 bases lay outside the gene matches. The CDR3 loop reads CASSHDRGDYGYTF. The CDR3, as DNA: TGCGCCAGCAGCCATGACAGGGGGGACTATGGCTACACCTTC.

This chain links TRBV5-1 with TRBJ1-2; 8 nucleotides agree with TRBD1. The length of the CDR3 is 14 residues. CDR1 SGHRS and CDR2 YFSETQ come from the germline V gene. J lost 7 bases, V lost 2 bases, and 7 bases had no gene match. The CDR3 nucleotides read TGCGCCAGCAGCTTAGCGGACAGGGTGGCTGGCTACACCTTC. Translated, it gives CASSLADRVAGYTF.

This clone was recorded a few times. This CDR3 reads CASSFGQGDADTQYF. Written as DNA, the CDR3 is TGTGCCAGCAGCTTCGGACAGGGGGATGCAGATACGCAGTATTTT. V and J are TRBV7-3 and TRBJ2-3; 10 bases line up with TRBD1. V lost 3 bases and J lost 4; bases outside the gene matches: 4. Germline values: CDR1 SGHTA, CDR2 FQGTGA. There are 15 residues in the CDR3.

This clone was seen more than once but under ten times. This rearrangement joins TRBV28 to TRBJ1-2; D gene ambiguous. Germline CDR1 is MDHEN and CDR2 is SYDVKM. This CDR3 is built from 15 residues. V was trimmed by 7 bases and J by 6 bases, leaving 21 bases between them. DNA of the CDR3: TGTGCCAGCACCGAAGAAGGCGGATCTAATCATGGCTACACCTTC. This encodes CASTEEGGSNHGYTF.

In this sample, this clone turned up once. The chain is built from TRBV5-1 and TRBJ1-1; a possible D gene is TRBD1 (6 bases). The germline gives CDR1 SGHRS, CDR2 YFSETQ. The ends were cut back, 4 bases at V and 4 bases at J, with 17 bases in the middle. The CDR3 runs to 15 residues. The CDR3 DNA reads TGCGCCAGCAGCCAGGAAACAGGGACGAGCACTGAAGCTTTCTTT. Translating gives CASSQETGTSTEAFF.

V and J are TRBV5-6 and TRBJ2-2; a possible D gene is TRBD1 (6 bases). V was trimmed by 4 bases and J by 0 bases, leaving 10 bases between them. CDR3 length equals 15 residues. Germline V gives CDR1 SGHDT, CDR2 YYEEEE. CDR3 amino acids: CASSPGHTNTGELFF. As DNA, the CDR3 is TGTGCCAGCAGCCCGGGACATACGAACACCGGGGAGCTGTTTTTT.

The genes are TRBV12-5 and TRBJ1-1; unclear D gene. V was pared by 3 bases and J by 5 bases, with 16 bases between. CDR1 and CDR2 (germline): LGHNT, FRNRAP. This CDR3 is built from 15 residues. The CDR3, as DNA: TGTGCTAGTGGTTTAGTCGCGAGTGTGCGGACTGAAGCTTTCTTT. Amino acids: CASGLVASVRTEAFF.

This clone was seen only a few times. This chain uses TRBV10-3 with TRBJ2-7; D not certain. The germline gives CDR1 ENHRY, CDR2 SYGVKD. Trimming left V 3 bases short and J 7 bases short, with 10 bases between. The CDR3 is 12 residues long. The CDR3 region is CAISDSIWEQYF. DNA for the CDR3: TGTGCCATCAGTGATAGTATCTGGGAGCAGTACTTC.

The chain has TRBV29-1 and TRBJ2-5; 12 positions match TRBD2. V lost 6 bases, J lost 1 base, and 3 bases stayed unmatched. In germline, CDR1 is SQVTM, CDR2 ANQGSEA. The CDR3 consists of 14 residues. The CDR3 loop reads CSVRTSGVQETQYF. DNA of the CDR3: TGCAGCGTCCGGACTAGCGGGGTCCAAGAGACCCAGTACTTC. Based on the CDR3 plus reference TRBV29-1 and TRBJ2-5, the full variable domain is SAVISQKPSRDICQRGTSLTIQCQVDSQVTMMFWYRQQPGQSLTLIATANQGSEATYESGFVIDKFPISRPNLTFSTLTVSNMSPEDSSIYLCSVRTSGVQETQYFGPGTRLLVL.

This chain links TRBV4-1 with TRBJ2-1; 10 positions agree with TRBD2. Unmatched junction bases numbered 14, after V lost 2 bases and J lost 10 bases. The V gene's germline CDR1 is MGHRA and CDR2 YSYEKL. CDR3 length equals 17 residues. The DNA for the CDR3 is TGCGCCAGCAGCCAACCGCTAGCGGGGGACCCCGAGGGGGAGCAGTTCTTC. Its protein product is CASSQPLAGDPEGEQFF.

The chain combines TRBV6-6 with TRBJ1-4; D ambiguous. Germline assignment: CDR1 MNHNY and CDR2 SVGAGI (reference sequence). The CDR3 has 15 amino acids. V gave up 1 base and J gave up 8 bases, with 14 bases separating them. The CDR3 sequence: CASSYLGGGEEKLFF. CDR3 DNA: TGTGCCAGCAGTTACTTGGGTGGAGGAGAGGAAAAACTGTTTTTT.

There are a few counts of this clone. V gene TRBV11-2 combines with J gene TRBJ1-6, with a weak D call TRBD1 (5 bases). Trimming stripped 1 base from V and 8 bases from J, with 9 bases between. CDR3 size: 14 residues. In germline, CDR1 is SGHAT, CDR2 FQNNGV. The CDR3 is CASSLGQFDSPLHF. In nucleotides, the CDR3 is TGTGCCAGCAGCTTAGGACAGTTTGATTCACCCCTCCACTTT.

The chain uses TRBV7-8 and TRBJ2-5, with D possibly being TRBD2 (6 bases). Germline V gene sequence: CDR1 SGHVS, CDR2 FQNEAQ. The CDR3 is made up of 15 amino acids. Trimming took off 5 bases at V and 2 bases at J, with 15 bases between the two ends. The CDR3 DNA reads as TGTGCCAGCAGCGGCCGATTAGCGGATCAAGAGACCCAGTACTTC. Translated: CASSGRLADQETQYF.

This clone has just one count. This sequence joins TRBV28 and TRBJ1-3; D not certain. Per germline, CDR1 MDHEN and CDR2 SYDVKM. CDR3 length equals 15 residues. Trimming cost V 3 bases and J 3 bases, with 12 bases left between them. The CDR3 reads CASSFNSRGGNTIYF. CDR3 nucleotides: TGTGCCAGCAGTTTTAATTCCCGGGGTGGAAACACCATATATTTT.

This clone was detected once. The chain recombines TRBV6-5 with TRBJ2-2, with 8 bases that match TRBD1. Germline values: CDR1 MNHEY, CDR2 SVGAGI. CDR3 size: 15 residues. Trimming cost V 6 bases and J 3 bases; bases outside gene matches: 6. In nucleotides, the CDR3 is TGTGCCAGCAGAGCGACAGGGGAGGACACCGGGGAGCTGTTTTTT. Its protein is CASRATGEDTGELFF.